This passage covers 9 T cell receptor beta chains from one sample sequenced in a study of blood T cell repertoires in COVID-19. Assay: immunoSEQ multiplex PCR; the TCRdb copy retains only in-frame clones and omits some. The data contain fewer than 200,000 clones, roughly 79% of them seen just once; the ten biggest clones take up roughly an eighth. Sequencing was carried out using peripheral blood. These receptors came from an elderly woman with COVID-19, enrolled during active disease.

The chain combines TRBV11-2 with TRBJ2-1, with TRBD2 identical over 13 bases. In germline, CDR1 is SGHAT, CDR2 FQNNGV. J lost 1 base, V lost 5 bases, and 5 bases had no gene match. This CDR3 contains 17 residues. As DNA, the CDR3 is TGTGCCAGCAGCATCGGGACTAGCGGGACATCCTACAATGAGCAGTTCTTC. Its translation: CASSIGTSGTSYNEQFF. Combining the CDR3 with reference TRBV11-2 and TRBJ2-1 gives the whole variable domain EAGVAQSPRYKIIEKRQSVAFWCNPISGHATLYWYQQILGQGPKLLIQFQNNGVVDDSQLPKDRFSAERLKGVDSTLKIQPAKLEDSAVYLCASSIGTSGTSYNEQFFGPGTRLTVL.

The chain is built from TRBV15 and TRBJ1-5; weak D call: TRBD1 (6 bases). The germline CDR1 and CDR2 sequences are LNHNV and YYDKDF (reference sequence). There are 16 residues in the CDR3. Between the trimmed V and J ends, which lost 1 base and 3 bases, there was a span of 13 bases. CDR3 DNA sequence: TGTGCCACCAGCAGAGTGGGGGACACACCCAATCAGCCCCAGCATTTT. This translates into CATSRVGDTPNQPQHF.

This clone has just a few counts. This rearrangement joins TRBV18 to TRBJ2-1, with D possibly being TRBD1 (6 bases). The CDR3 runs 13 residues. The germline V gene has CDR1 KGHSH and CDR2 LQKENI. V lost 2 bases to trimming and J lost 7 bases, with 9 bases between them. The DNA of the CDR3 is TGTGCCAGCTCACCAAGGACAGCTAATGAGCAGTTCTTC. Its translation: CASSPRTANEQFF.

This chain joins TRBV27 and TRBJ2-1; D gene uncertain. CDR3 length: 16 residues. The germline V gene has CDR1 MNHEY and CDR2 SMNVEV (reference sequence). Between the trimmed V and J ends, which lost 3 bases and 0 bases, there was a span of 12 bases. As DNA, the CDR3 is TGTGCCAGCAGTTTTTCCCGGCGGAGCTCCTACAATGAGCAGTTCTTC. It translates to CASSFSRRSSYNEQFF.

The chain has TRBV14 and TRBJ2-1, with D perhaps matching TRBD2 (5 bases). This CDR3 is 16 amino acids long. Germline loops: CDR1 SGHDN, CDR2 FVKESK. The V gene lost 4 bases and the J gene lost 0 bases, with 13 bases spanning the gap. The CDR3 protein is CASSPSGGNSYNEQFF. CDR3 nucleotides: TGTGCCAGCAGCCCCTCAGGAGGCAACTCCTACAATGAGCAGTTCTTC.

The J gene is TRBJ2-7, the V gene TRBV7-9; D is possibly TRBD1 (6 bases). CDR1 and CDR2 (germline): SEHNR, FQNEAQ (reference sequence). The CDR3 is made up of 15 amino acids. The ends were cut back, 0 bases at V and 7 bases at J, with 16 bases in the middle. The chain's CDR3 is CASSLAQGPALEQYF. DNA of the CDR3: TGTGCCAGCAGCTTAGCCCAGGGGCCTGCTCTAGAGCAGTACTTC.

The chain carries TRBV6-5 and TRBJ2-7, with TRBD1 matching 7 bases. Germline V lookup: CDR1 MNHEY, CDR2 SVGAGI. After removal of 0 bases from V and 2 bases from J, the junction contained 1 base not matched to a gene. The length of the CDR3 is 14 residues. The CDR3 bases are TGTGCCAGCAGTTACTCCGGGACAGCCTACGAGCAGTACTTC. Translated, it gives CASSYSGTAYEQYF.

The rearrangement links TRBV4-3 to TRBJ1-6; 10 bases fit TRBD1. The V segment lost 4 bases and the J segment 5 bases; nucleotides outside the gene matches: 8. The CDR3 contains 17 residues. Germline V gene lookup returns CDR1 LGHNA and CDR2 YSLEER. CDR3 bases: TGCGCCAGCAGCCTCGGGACAGGGGTCTCAAATAATTCACCCCTCCACTTT. It is translated as CASSLGTGVSNNSPLHF.

The chain recombines TRBV25-1 with TRBJ2-2; 13 bases are shared with TRBD2. Looked up from germline, CDR1 is MGHDK and CDR2 is SYGVNS. The junction had 7 bases not matched to a gene; V was cut back by 5 bases and J by 7 bases. The CDR3 has 16 amino acids. The CDR3 reads CASSFGTSGKGGELFF. CDR3 DNA sequence: TGTGCCAGCAGTTTTGGGACTAGCGGGAAAGGCGGGGAGCTGTTTTTT.